This T cell receptor beta chain was sequenced during a study of T cell repertoires in cytomegalovirus infection. Study details: Peptides in the study included HLA-C-restricted and HLA-B-restricted CMV epitopes. It can be stated that public TCR beta signatures indicated CMV infection as well as a matching HLA type.

TCRdb redid the calling of the reads with MiXCR, one entry per CDR3 protein. The table has tens of thousands of distinct CDR3 sequences, roughly a quarter seen once; the top ten hold 50%. This clonotype was counted between two and nine times. Its antigen is still unknown. General study points: It was HLA-C-restricted CMV-specific TCR beta clonotypes that dominated the response ex vivo. Carriage of CMV together with the relevant HLA was identifiable through cumulative public TCR beta family frequency.

CDR3 length: 15 amino acids. V dropped 3 bases and J dropped 0 bases, with 12 bases sitting between them. Looked up from germline, CDR1 is LGHNA and CDR2 is YSLEER. The sequencing here drew on CD8+ T cells from cultured PBMCs, taken from culture after CMV antigen stimulation. The receptor was isolated from a human donor in good health (CMV status not recorded). Some clones in this sample may be carry-over from other donors' samples. The rearrangement links TRBV4-3 to TRBJ2-7; TRBD1 is a possible D gene (5 bases). The CDR3 loop is CASSQTHRSSYEQYF. The CDR3 bases are TGCGCCAGCAGCCAGACACACAGGAGCTCCTACGAGCAGTACTTC.